The 18 T cell receptor beta chains reported below all come from one sample, sequenced in a study of T cell responses to AZD1222 COVID-19 vaccine. Only in-frame clones appear in the TCRdb table, and some are missing; sequencing was by immunoSEQ multiplex PCR. The sample has about 21,000 clones, roughly 84% seen once. Sequenced material: peripheral blood, taken 28 days after the second AZD1222 dose. The receptors were gathered from an adult who received the AZD1222 COVID-19 vaccine.

Comment on this clone: Other DNA sequences of this sample code for an identical CDR3. The rearrangement uses TRBV30 and TRBJ1-6; the D gene is possibly TRBD1 (5 bases). V was pared by 1 base and J by 4 bases, with 11 bases between. Germline V lookup: CDR1 GTSNPN, CDR2 SVGIG (reference sequence). The CDR3 totals 15 residues. CDR3 sequence reads: CAWSGRVAYNSPLHF. CDR3 sequence (DNA): TGTGCCTGGAGTGGCAGGGTAGCGTATAATTCACCCCTCCACTTT.

The table lists this clone with a few counts. V and J are TRBV7-9 and TRBJ2-2; maybe TRBD1 (6 bases). CDR3 length: 16 residues. The V end lost 5 bases, the J end lost 1 base, and 14 bases lay between the germline ends. Germline lookup yields CDR1 SEHNR and CDR2 FQNEAQ (reference sequence). The CDR3 bases are TGTGCCAGCAGCCGCCGCGGACAGCAGAACACCGGGGAGCTGTTTTTT. Translating it yields CASSRRGQQNTGELFF.

CDR3 sequence (DNA): TGTGCCAGCAGCGGGACCCAAACGAGGGGGGAGCAGTTCTTC. The encoded protein is CASSGTQTRGEQFF. This chain uses TRBV7-9 with TRBJ2-1; the D gene is possibly TRBD1 (6 bases). V lost 5 bases and J 10 bases, leaving 18 bases between the germline ends. Germline V lookup: CDR1 SEHNR, CDR2 FQNEAQ (reference sequence). The length of the CDR3 is 14 residues.

The rearrangement links TRBV5-6 to TRBJ1-3; D is ambiguous. Germline V gene lookup returns CDR1 SGHDT and CDR2 YYEEEE. This CDR3 has 12 residues. V was clipped by 0 bases and J by 5 bases, with 3 bases between them. The CDR3 loop reads CASSLDRNTIYF. CDR3 DNA sequence: TGTGCCAGCAGCTTGGATCGAAACACCATATATTTT.

This clone was counted only a few times. The chain carries TRBV2 and TRBJ2-1; TRBD2 matches 11 bases. The trim removed 0 bases at V and 7 bases at J, leaving 8 bases unmatched. The CDR3 totals 17 residues. From germline, CDR1 is SNHLY and CDR2 FYNNEI. This CDR3 reads CASSEAGRLAGGNEQFF. The CDR3 DNA follows: TGTGCCAGCAGTGAAGCGGGTAGGCTAGCGGGAGGAAATGAGCAGTTCTTC.

The V and J genes are TRBV7-3 and TRBJ2-7, with TRBD2 matching 14 bases. V trimming: 0 bases; J trimming: 6 bases; junction bases outside the gene matches: 4. Germline V gives CDR1 SGHTA, CDR2 FQGTGA. This CDR3 region has 16 residues. Here the CDR3 DNA reads TGTGCCAGCAGCTTAACCGGGACTAGCGGGAGCAGCGAGCAGTACTTC. Protein product: CASSLTGTSGSSEQYF.

V is TRBV6-5 and J is TRBJ2-2; the D is unclear. The V gene lost 10 bases and the J gene lost 0 bases, with 9 bases spanning the gap. Germline values: CDR1 MNHEY, CDR2 SVGAGI. The CDR3 sequence is 13 residues long. CDR3 nucleotide sequence: TGTGCCACTTCTACAGCGAACACCGGGGAGCTGTTTTTT. Translation gives CATSTANTGELFF.

The chain recombines TRBV2 with TRBJ2-1; D remains unclear. The CDR3 consists of 11 residues. Per the germline V gene, CDR1 is SNHLY and CDR2 is FYNNEI. V lost 1 base and J 8 bases, leaving 3 bases between the germline ends. The CDR3 DNA is TGTGCCAGCAGTGAAGTATATGAGCAGTTCTTC. The encoded protein is CASSEVYEQFF.

The gene calls are TRBV24-1 and TRBJ2-1; possible D gene TRBD1, 6 bases. This CDR3 is 17 amino acids long. Germline V gene lookup returns CDR1 KGHDR and CDR2 SFDVKD. V shed 3 bases and J shed 6 bases, with 20 bases lying between them. The CDR3 protein is CATSDPERDNNFNEQFF. The CDR3, as DNA: TGTGCCACCAGTGATCCGGAACGGGACAACAATTTCAATGAGCAGTTCTTC.

This clone was seen only once. This chain uses TRBV2 with TRBJ1-5; D might be TRBD1 (5 bases). The CDR3 covers 15 residues. Germline-derived CDR1 and CDR2 are SNHLY and FYNNEI. V lost 6 bases to trimming and J lost 0 bases, with 12 bases between them. In DNA, the CDR3 is TGTGCCAGCAGCCCCGGGGGGGATAGCAATCAGCCCCAGCATTTT. Amino acid sequence: CASSPGGDSNQPQHF.

The chain is built from TRBV27 and TRBJ2-3; 9 bases fit TRBD2. V dropped 2 bases and J dropped 9; count of bases not matched to a gene: 6. Germline CDR1 and CDR2: MNHEY and SMNVEV (reference sequence). CDR3 length equals 14 residues. CDR3 region: CASSLGPSGMTQYF. DNA of the CDR3: TGTGCCAGCAGTTTAGGCCCTAGCGGGATGACGCAGTATTTT.

The gene calls are TRBV6-5 and TRBJ2-3, with D possibly TRBD1 on 5 matching bases. Germline V gene data show CDR1 as MNHEY and CDR2 as SVGAGI. This CDR3 has 13 amino acids. The V gene lost 6 bases and the J gene lost 1 base, with 8 bases spanning the gap. The CDR3 nucleotides are TGTGCCAGCAGGGGGCCCGGCACAGATACGCAGTATTTT. Translation: CASRGPGTDTQYF.

This chain joins TRBV12-5 and TRBJ2-7, with D maybe TRBD1 (6 bases). The CDR3 is 13 residues long. The germline V and J ends were trimmed by 8 bases and 7 bases, with 18 bases remaining between them. The germline gives CDR1 LGHNT, CDR2 FRNRAP. The CDR3: CASFSGNRGEQYF. CDR3 coding DNA: TGTGCTAGTTTCTCAGGGAATAGGGGGGAGCAGTACTTC.

This chain uses TRBV19 with TRBJ2-5; 13 bases align to TRBD2. CDR3 length: 15 amino acids. Trimming took 3 bases from V and 3 from J; bases not matched to a gene: 1. The germline V gene encodes CDR1 LNHDA and CDR2 SQIVND (reference sequence). DNA for the CDR3: TGTGCCAGTAGTATGGGACTAGCGGGAAAAGAGACCCAGTACTTC. This sequence encodes CASSMGLAGKETQYF.

This CDR3 is CASRPDGSPTNYGYTF. DNA for the CDR3: TGCGCCAGCAGACCCGACGGGAGTCCTACTAACTATGGCTACACCTTC. The V call is TRBV5-1, the J call TRBJ1-2; D is unresolved. CDR1 is SGHRS and CDR2 is YFSETQ in the germline V gene. The CDR3 extends over 16 amino acids. V was shortened by 5 bases and J by 0 bases, with 17 bases between the two germline ends.

V and J are TRBV19 and TRBJ2-2, with D possibly being TRBD2 (6 bases). The CDR3 consists of 14 residues. V was clipped by 7 bases and J by 5 bases, with 14 bases between them. Germline loops: CDR1 LNHDA, CDR2 SQIVND (reference sequence). As DNA, the CDR3 is TGTGCCAGTAACCCTAGCGTGGAAACCGGGGAGCTGTTTTTT. It is translated as CASNPSVETGELFF. The variable domain in full, completed from reference TRBV19 and TRBJ2-2, reads DGGITQSPKYLFRKEGQNVTLSCEQNLNHDAMYWYRQDPGQGLRLIYYSQIVNDFQKGDIAEGYSVSREKKESFPLTVTSAQKNPTAFYLCASNPSVETGELFFGEGSRLTVL.

The chain has TRBV4-2 and TRBJ1-1, with D possibly being TRBD1 (5 bases). V was trimmed by 2 bases and J by 2 bases, leaving 18 bases between them. Germline assignment: CDR1 LGHNA and CDR2 YNFKEQ. The CDR3 loop spans 17 amino acids. The CDR3 sequence is CASSQITRTRENTEAFF. The CDR3 region has the DNA TGTGCCAGCAGCCAAATTACCCGGACAAGGGAAAACACTGAAGCTTTCTTT.

The chain employs TRBV9 and TRBJ2-1, with D perhaps matching TRBD1 or TRBD2 (5 bases each). V lost 4 bases and J 6 bases, leaving 14 bases between the germline ends. In germline, CDR1 is SGDLS, CDR2 YYNGEE. This CDR3 comprises 14 residues. CDR3 in DNA: TGTGCCAGCAGCCCGGGACGCCGCATCAATGAGCAGTTCTTC. This encodes CASSPGRRINEQFF.